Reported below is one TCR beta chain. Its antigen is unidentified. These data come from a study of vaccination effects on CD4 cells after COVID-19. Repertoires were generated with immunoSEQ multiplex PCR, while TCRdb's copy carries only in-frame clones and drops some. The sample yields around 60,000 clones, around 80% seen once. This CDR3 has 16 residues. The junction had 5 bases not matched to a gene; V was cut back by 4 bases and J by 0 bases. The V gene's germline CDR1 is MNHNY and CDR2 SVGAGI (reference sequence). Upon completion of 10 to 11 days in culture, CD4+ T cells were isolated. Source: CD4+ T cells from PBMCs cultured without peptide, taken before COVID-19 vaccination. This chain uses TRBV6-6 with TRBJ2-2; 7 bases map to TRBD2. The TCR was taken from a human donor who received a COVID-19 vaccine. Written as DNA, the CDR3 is TGTGCCAGCAGTTTTTTAGCGGGCACGAACACCGGGGAGCTGTTTTTT. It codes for CASSFLAGTNTGELFF.